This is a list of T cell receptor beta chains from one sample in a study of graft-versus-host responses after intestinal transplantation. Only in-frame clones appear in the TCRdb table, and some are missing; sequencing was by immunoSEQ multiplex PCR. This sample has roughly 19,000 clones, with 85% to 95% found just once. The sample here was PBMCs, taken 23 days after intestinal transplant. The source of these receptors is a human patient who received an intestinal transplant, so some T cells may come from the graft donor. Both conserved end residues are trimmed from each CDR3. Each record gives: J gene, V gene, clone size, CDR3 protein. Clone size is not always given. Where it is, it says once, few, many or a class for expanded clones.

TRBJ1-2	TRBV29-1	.	SVGAGDGYGYT
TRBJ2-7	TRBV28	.	ASSPGLAIYEQY
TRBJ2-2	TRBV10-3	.	AISDYPGQGLRELF
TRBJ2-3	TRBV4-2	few	ASSPSSFSGRETDTQY
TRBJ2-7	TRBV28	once	ASRTSGRL
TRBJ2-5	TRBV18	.	ASSSVGETQY
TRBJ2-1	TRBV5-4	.	ASSLGFGTSTDLQF
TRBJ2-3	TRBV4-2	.	ASSQGTSGSTDTQY
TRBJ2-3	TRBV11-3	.	GGPGLASDTQY
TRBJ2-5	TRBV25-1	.	ASILETQY
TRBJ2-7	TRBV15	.	ATSSTESYEQY
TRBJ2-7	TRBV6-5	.	ASSSIHGSYEQY
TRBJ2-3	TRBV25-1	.	ASSEWDPTLVTDTQY
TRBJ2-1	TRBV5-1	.	ASSLEGNNEQF
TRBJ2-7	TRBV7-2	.	ASGYEGGYEQY
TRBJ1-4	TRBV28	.	ASSTATKPGQGGAHEKLF
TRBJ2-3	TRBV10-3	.	AISESRTGDTDTQY
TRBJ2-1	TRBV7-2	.	ASSLGGSPGNEQF
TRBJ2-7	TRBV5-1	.	ASSFRTGTYEQY
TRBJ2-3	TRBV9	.	ASSVDNRAPSDTQY
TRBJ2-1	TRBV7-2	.	ASSGILAIYNEQF
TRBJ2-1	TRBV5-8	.	ASSLASSSYNEQF
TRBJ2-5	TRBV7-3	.	ASSLNWDSGETQY
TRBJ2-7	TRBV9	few	ASSGGASPLTEQY
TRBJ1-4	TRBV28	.	ASSFPTYALDRGHPTNEKLF
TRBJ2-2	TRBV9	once	ASSLYGLAGFTGELF
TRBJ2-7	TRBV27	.	ASSITSGRFHEQY
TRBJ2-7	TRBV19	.	ASSIDLSGQGEFYEQY
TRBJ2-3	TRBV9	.	ASSGGTVSSTDTQY
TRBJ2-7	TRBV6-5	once	ASRTGTSGSNEQY
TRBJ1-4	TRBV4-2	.	ASSQEGQGDEKLF
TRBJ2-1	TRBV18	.	ASSPKRDRGLVNEQF
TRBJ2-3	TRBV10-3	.	AISGTSGSGVDTQY
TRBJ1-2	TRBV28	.	ASRRGVQGDYGYT
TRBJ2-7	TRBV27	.	ASSLHYSSYEQY
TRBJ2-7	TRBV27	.	ASSWGRSYEQY
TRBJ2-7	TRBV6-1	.	ASTLDRGDYEQY
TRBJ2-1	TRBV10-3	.	AISETTGPVGF
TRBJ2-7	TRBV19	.	ASSAPGQGARIYEQY
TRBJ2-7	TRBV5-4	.	ASSLEQGKGLYEQY
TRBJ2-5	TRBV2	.	ASSEARGLAGETQY
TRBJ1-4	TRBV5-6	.	ASSPGPGGGEKLF
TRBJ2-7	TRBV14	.	ASSQDLGLADYEQY
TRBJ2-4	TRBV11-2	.	ASSLEYLGHIQY
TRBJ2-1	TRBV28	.	ASSPTPRTATKVINNEQF
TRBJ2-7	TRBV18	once	ASSPNLGYEQY
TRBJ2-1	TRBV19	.	ASSTRTGGNEQF
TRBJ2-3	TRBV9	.	ASSLHRDRGTDTQY
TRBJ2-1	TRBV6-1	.	ASIRGRAQHEQF
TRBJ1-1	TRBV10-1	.	ASSESSLAAF
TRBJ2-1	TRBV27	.	ASVINNEQF
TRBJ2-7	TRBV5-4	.	ASSLEEGPFDEQY
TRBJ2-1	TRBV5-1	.	ASSRIAGDTYNEQF
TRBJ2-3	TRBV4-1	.	ASSHISTDTQY
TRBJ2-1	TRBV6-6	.	ASSSHNEQF
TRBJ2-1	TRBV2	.	ASSEMTSYNEQF
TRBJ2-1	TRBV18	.	ASSPDGAGGAEYNEQF
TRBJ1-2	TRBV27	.	ASSLGGSGPPGGYT
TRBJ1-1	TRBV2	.	ASSDAGAGAEAF